The 16 T cell receptor beta chains below were found in one sample sequenced in a study of blood T cell repertoires in COVID-19. The repertoire was sequenced with immunoSEQ multiplex PCR; TCRdb's copy has only in-frame clones and lacks some. The table includes approximately 290,000 clones, 80% to 85% detected once. What was sequenced was peripheral blood. The origin of the receptors is a person aged 65 to 79 with COVID-19, enrolled during active disease.

This clone was picked up one time. The same CDR3 also results from other DNA sequences found in this sample. The genes are TRBV7-9 and TRBJ2-5, with TRBD1 identical over 8 bases. Germline CDR1 reads SEHNR; CDR2 reads FQNEAQ (reference sequence). The CDR3 totals 15 residues. The V gene end was trimmed by 6 bases and the J gene end by 5 bases; junction bases not matched to a gene: 11. Written as DNA, the CDR3 is TGTGCCAGCAGTTCCCGACAGGGGCGTCAGGAGACCCAGTACTTC. Its protein product is CASSSRQGRQETQYF.

This clone has only one observation. This sequence joins TRBV16 and TRBJ1-2, with 9 bases fitting TRBD1. Losses at the gene ends were 4 bases for V and 7 bases for J; bases not matched to a gene: 7. Germline lookup yields CDR1 KGHSY and CDR2 FQNENV. This CDR3 contains 14 residues. CDR3 sequence: CASSPGQGVAGYTF. The DNA for the CDR3 is TGTGCCAGCAGCCCGGGACAGGGTGTCGCTGGCTACACCTTC.

This clone was detected only a few times. The V call is TRBV20-1, the J call TRBJ1-4; 9 nucleotides match TRBD1. V was pared by 3 bases and J by 5 bases, with 4 bases of the junction left unmatched. This CDR3 is 14 amino acids long. Germline CDR1 reads DFQATT; CDR2 reads SNEGSKA (reference sequence). Here the CDR3 reads CSASRGTGNEKLFF. CDR3 nucleotides: TGCAGTGCTAGTAGGGGGACAGGGAATGAAAAACTGTTTTTT.

V usage is TRBV18 and J usage is TRBJ2-6, with 9 nucleotides matching TRBD1. This CDR3 has 19 residues. Germline V gives CDR1 KGHSH, CDR2 LQKENI. J gave up 0 bases and V 4 bases, and 10 bases lay outside the gene matches. The CDR3 DNA reads as TGTGCCAGCTCACTTTCCTCCGGGACAGGGCTCTCTGGGGCCAACGTCCTGACTTTC. As protein: CASSLSSGTGLSGANVLTF.

The genes are TRBV9 and TRBJ2-3; 7 nucleotides align to TRBD1. The V gene's germline CDR1 is SGDLS and CDR2 YYNGEE. The CDR3 is 14 residues long. V shed 4 bases and J 2 bases; nucleotides not matched to a gene: 4. CDR3 sequence reads: CASSTGQTTDTQYF. CDR3 nucleotides: TGTGCCAGCAGCACGGGACAGACCACAGATACGCAGTATTTT. The entire variable domain, with the rest obtained from reference TRBV9 and TRBJ2-3, is as follows: DSGVTQTPKHLITATGQRVTLRCSPRSGDLSVYWYQQSLDQGLQFLIQYYNGEERAKGNILERFSAQQFPDLHSELNLSSLELGDSALYFCASSTGQTTDTQYFGPGTRLTVL.

The CDR3: CASSHPGEGQETQYF. The CDR3 DNA sequence: TGTGCCAGCAGTCACCCGGGAGAGGGGCAAGAGACCCAGTACTTC. The chain combines TRBV25-1 with TRBJ2-5, with D possibly matching TRBD2 (6 bases). V lost 5 bases to trimming and J lost 2 bases, with 15 bases between them. This CDR3 has 15 amino acids. From germline, CDR1 is MGHDK and CDR2 SYGVNS.

The chain combines TRBV6-1 with TRBJ2-1; TRBD2 might be the D (6 bases). This CDR3 spans 19 amino acids. Germline V CDR1 and CDR2: MNHNS, SASEGT. V lost 0 bases and J 0 bases, leaving 18 bases between the germline ends. The CDR3 is CASSEAAYSGTRSYNEQFF. CDR3 in DNA: TGTGCCAGCAGTGAAGCTGCTTATAGCGGCACCCGCTCCTACAATGAGCAGTTCTTC.

The rearrangement joins TRBV10-3 to TRBJ2-3; 9 bases line up with TRBD2. V gave up 7 bases and J gave up 0 bases; unmatched junction bases: 14. This CDR3 spans 18 amino acids. Germline-derived CDR1 and CDR2 are ENHRY and SYGVKD. The CDR3 nucleotides are TGTGCCATCAAGCCCCAGCGGGGGGAAGGGGGGAGCACAGATACGCAGTATTTT. Translated: CAIKPQRGEGGSTDTQYF.

This clone occurred a few times. The genes are TRBV28 and TRBJ2-7; the D gene is possibly TRBD2 (6 bases). V shed 10 bases and J shed 8 bases, with 33 bases lying between them. This CDR3 is 17 amino acids long. From germline, CDR1 is MDHEN and CDR2 SYDVKM. CDR3 protein: CATYSTLSSAPLRKQYF. The DNA of the CDR3 is TGTGCCACCTACTCAACCCTCTCTAGCGCTCCATTGCGCAAGCAGTACTTC.

V is TRBV3-1 (or the pseudogene TRBV3-2) and J is TRBJ1-2; TRBD1 matches at 9 bases. V shed 2 bases, J shed 4 bases, and the junction held 8 bases outside the gene matches. This CDR3 is 16 amino acids long. The germline CDR1 and CDR2 sequences are LGHDT and YNNKEL (reference sequence). Here the CDR3 reads CASSQSTGGAGYGYTF. The CDR3 DNA sequence: TGTGCCAGCAGCCAATCCACAGGGGGCGCTGGCTATGGCTACACCTTC.

This clone came up many times. The chain carries TRBV28 and TRBJ1-2, with a weak D call TRBD1 (5 bases). V was cut by 5 bases and J by 0 bases, with 16 bases left in between. Germline values: CDR1 MDHEN, CDR2 SYDVKM. The CDR3 extends over 16 amino acids. CDR3 bases: TGTGCCAGCAGTCCCCCGGGGGTGCCCCCTAACTATGGCTACACCTTC. This gives the protein CASSPPGVPPNYGYTF.

The V call is TRBV6-2 or TRBV6-3, the J call TRBJ2-1; TRBD1 aligns across 8 bases. The CDR3 length is 16 residues. V dropped 6 bases and J dropped 6; count of bases not matched to a gene: 13. CDR1 and CDR2 from the germline V gene are MNHEY and SVGEGT. CDR3 sequence reads: CASSPQSGTGPNEQFF. CDR3 coding DNA: TGTGCCAGCAGCCCTCAGTCCGGGACAGGTCCCAATGAGCAGTTCTTC.

The rearrangement uses TRBV15 and TRBJ1-4, with D perhaps matching TRBD1 (6 bases). Trimming took off 1 base at V and 6 bases at J, with 12 bases between the two ends. The germline CDR1 and CDR2 sequences are LNHNV and YYDKDF (reference sequence). The CDR3 has 15 residues. In DNA form, the CDR3 reads TGTGCCACCAGCAGAGGTGGGACAACCTATGAAAAACTGTTTTTT. The encoded protein is CATSRGGTTYEKLFF.

This clone came up once. The chain employs TRBV7-9 and TRBJ2-5, with D perhaps TRBD2 (7 bases). CDR1 is SEHNR, CDR2 FQNEAQ, per germline (reference sequence). Trimming removed 5 bases at V and 4 bases at J, with 14 bases between. The CDR3 contains 14 residues. The DNA of the CDR3 is TGTGCCAGCAGCGCGCGGGGGCTGGTAGAGACCCAGTACTTC. Its protein is CASSARGLVETQYF.

V and J are TRBV6-5 and TRBJ2-7; the match to TRBD2 covers 7 bases. Germline V gene sequence: CDR1 MNHEY, CDR2 SVGAGI. The CDR3 is 15 residues long. With V trimmed by 2 bases and J by 0 bases, 4 bases remained unmatched. The CDR3 is CASSYDPSGSYEQYF. CDR3 nucleotide sequence: TGTGCCAGCAGTTACGATCCTAGCGGCTCCTACGAGCAGTACTTC.

This chain links TRBV7-9 with TRBJ1-5, with D possibly being TRBD1 (6 bases). The V end was cut by 2 bases, the J end by 5 bases, with 10 bases between. This CDR3 has 14 amino acids. Germline CDR1 reads SEHNR; CDR2 reads FQNEAQ (reference sequence). The CDR3 region has the DNA TGTGCCAGCAGCTTATCGGCAGGGGATCAGCCCCAGCATTTT. Translation gives CASSLSAGDQPQHF.